This T cell receptor (beta chain) was recovered during a study of siplizumab effects on memory and regulatory T cells (dated by TCRdb to between 2018 and 2021). At the level of the whole study: The study looked at the effect of siplizumab, an anti-CD2 antibody, on alloreactive T-cell subsets in allogeneic mixed lymphocyte reactions made from human PBMCs. Points the paper makes about the study in general: The suppressive function of proliferating Tregs from siplizumab cultures was not functionally confirmed. Because sequences at frequencies below about 10^-5 were poorly captured, only a minor fraction of alloreactive clones could be mapped back to unstimulated subsets. The cumulative frequency of alloreactive sequences that could be traced back to unstimulated CD4+ memory T cells was significantly reduced by siplizumab. Compared with memory T cells, unstimulated naive T cells appeared more diverse, and naive cells seemed to make a substantial contribution to the alloresponse. For roughly 75-95% of proliferating CD4+ or CD8+ clones, no naive or memory phenotype could be assigned. Among mappable alloreactive CD4+ clones, the Treg-derived fraction averaged approximately 63% with siplizumab versus roughly 30% in control reactions.

Receptors were amplified or captured by the immunoSEQ multiplex PCR assay. The deep sequencing platform assayed 80,000 to 100,000 TCR templates per sample. Genomic DNA extracted from sorted T cells was used for TCRbeta CDR3 sequencing. Under the source paper's analysis protocol: The R programming language was used for the clonal analysis of the TCRbeta CDR3 data. Alloreactive CD4+ and CD8+ clones were identified by comparing unstimulated samples to CFSE-low samples taken after the reaction. Alloreactive CD4+ clones were assigned to regulatory or non-regulatory origin by matching sequences to sorted unstimulated Treg and non-Treg repertoires. Sourced from immuneACCESS, this table was stored by TCRdb with only in-frame sequences that have V and J called. A share of the clones is absent; for the studies checked, an unresolved V gene accounts for under half, and the remainder has no known explanation. V, J and clone size reflect that table, while D and trimming were determined from the DNA. The sample table holds tens of thousands of clones, of which 90% to 97% were seen once. 0.095% of the sample is taken by the ten largest.

As for this clone: Its antigen target is currently unknown. No much larger clone is present one base from it, and per-base qualities are unavailable.

The germline V gene gives CDR1 as LGHNA and CDR2 as YSLEER. From the cysteine up to the phenylalanine, the CDR3 has a length of 15 residues. This entry keeps only the CDR3 DNA: 45 bases, framed from base 1. For this chain, trimming is 3 bases at the V end and 6 bases at the J end, and the number of junction bases without a gene match is 6. Unstimulated CD4+ memory cells were also sequenced in three donor pairs, together with CD4+ naive, CD8+ TEMRA, CD8+ naive and CD8+ effector memory subsets. Sorted unstimulated T cells, along with proliferating T cells recovered from mixed lymphocyte reactions, underwent TCRbeta CDR3 sequencing. Fresh whole blood from approximately ten HLA-typed healthy donors was used to isolate PBMCs.

Sequences were obtained from naive CD8+ T cells sorted from blood. Reading the label with the study, this specimen's cell subset or site is: unstimulated naive T cells. The source is a human donor in good health. The rearrangement combines TRBV4-3 with TRBJ2-2, and 8 bases in between align with TRBD1. The base sequence is TGCGCCAGCAGCCAGACGATACAGGGGGCCGGGGAGCTGTTTTTT. Protein translation: CASSQTIQGAGELFF.